What follows is one TCR beta chain and its context. Assay: immunoSEQ multiplex PCR; the TCRdb copy retains only in-frame clones and omits some. The data hold over 150,000 clones, with around 96% observed a single time. The source of the sample is a study of control samples from healthy donors and cancer patients. V gave up 3 bases and J gave up 5 bases; unmatched junction bases: 11. CDR3 length equals 17 residues. The germline CDR1 and CDR2 sequences are SGHAT and FQNNGV. The sequencing sample was made of blood. The sequence was collected from a woman in her thirties in good health. This chain joins TRBV11-2 and TRBJ2-3; 10 nucleotides align to TRBD1. The CDR3 spells CASSLGGGTGVVDTQYF. The CDR3 region has the DNA TGTGCCAGCAGCTTGGGCGGAGGGACAGGGGTGGTAGATACGCAGTATTTT.